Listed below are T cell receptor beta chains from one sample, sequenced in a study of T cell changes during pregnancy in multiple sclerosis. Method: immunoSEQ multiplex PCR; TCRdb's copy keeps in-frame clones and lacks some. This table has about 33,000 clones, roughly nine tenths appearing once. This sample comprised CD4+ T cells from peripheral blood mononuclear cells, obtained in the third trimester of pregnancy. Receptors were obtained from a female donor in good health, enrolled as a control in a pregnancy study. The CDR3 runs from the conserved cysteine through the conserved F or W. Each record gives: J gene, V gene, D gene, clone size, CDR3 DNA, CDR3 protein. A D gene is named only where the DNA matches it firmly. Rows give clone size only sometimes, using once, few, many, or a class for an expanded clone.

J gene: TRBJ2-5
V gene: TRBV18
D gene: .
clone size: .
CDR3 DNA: TGTGCCAGCTCACCCTTGGCCCGCGGGGAGACCCAGTACTTC
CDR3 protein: CASSPLARGETQYF

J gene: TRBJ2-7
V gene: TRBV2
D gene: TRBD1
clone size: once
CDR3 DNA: TGTGCCAGGAGGGGACAGGGGCCGAACTACGAGCAGTACTTC
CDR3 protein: CARRGQGPNYEQYF

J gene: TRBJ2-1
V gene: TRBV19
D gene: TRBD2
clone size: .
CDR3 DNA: TGTGCCAGTAGACCCCTAGGACTAGCGGGAGTAAATGAGCAGTTCTTC
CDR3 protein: CASRPLGLAGVNEQFF

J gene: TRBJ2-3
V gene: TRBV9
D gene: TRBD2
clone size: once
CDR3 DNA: TGTGCCAGCAGCTCCGGGACTAGCGGGCTTAGCACAGATACGCAGTATTTT
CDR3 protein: CASSSGTSGLSTDTQYF

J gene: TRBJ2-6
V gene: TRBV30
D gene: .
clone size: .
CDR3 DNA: TGTGCCTGGACCTTGCTTAGCTCTGGGGCCAACGTCCTGACTTTC
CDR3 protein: CAWTLLSSGANVLTF

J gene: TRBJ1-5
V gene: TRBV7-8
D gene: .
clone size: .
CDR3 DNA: TGTGCCAGCAGCTTAGCTGGGGAGCCGCCCCAGCATTTT
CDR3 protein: CASSLAGEPPQHF

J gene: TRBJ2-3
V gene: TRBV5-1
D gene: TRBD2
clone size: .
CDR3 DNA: TGCGCCAGCAGCTTGGGCGGGGGGAGCGCAGATACGCAGTATTTT
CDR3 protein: CASSLGGGSADTQYF

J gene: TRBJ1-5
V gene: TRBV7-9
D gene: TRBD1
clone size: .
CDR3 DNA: TGTGCCAGCAGCTTATCAGGGGGTAGCAATCAGCCCCAGCATTTT
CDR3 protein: CASSLSGGSNQPQHF

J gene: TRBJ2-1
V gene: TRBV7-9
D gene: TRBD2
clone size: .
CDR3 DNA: TGTGCCAGCAGCTTGGCTAGCGGGAGAGGATACAATGAGCAGTTCTTC
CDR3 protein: CASSLASGRGYNEQFF

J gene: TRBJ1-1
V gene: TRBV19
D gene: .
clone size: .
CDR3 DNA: TGTGCCAGTAGTCCCCGCCGACGGGTGCCTGAAGCTTTCTTT
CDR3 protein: CASSPRRRVPEAFF

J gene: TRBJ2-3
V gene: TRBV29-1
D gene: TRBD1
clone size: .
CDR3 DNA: TGCAGCGTTGAAGAGTACAGGGGAGATACGCAGTATTTT
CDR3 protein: CSVEEYRGDTQYF

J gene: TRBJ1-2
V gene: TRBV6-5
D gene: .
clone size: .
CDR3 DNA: TGTGCCAGCAGTTACTCGGGGGCTAGCTACACCTTC
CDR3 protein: CASSYSGASYTF

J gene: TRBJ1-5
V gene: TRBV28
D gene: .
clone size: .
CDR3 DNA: TGTGCCATCAGGACAAGGAATCAGCCCCAGCATTTT
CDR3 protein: CAIRTRNQPQHF

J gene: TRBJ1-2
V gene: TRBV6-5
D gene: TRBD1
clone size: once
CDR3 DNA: TGTGCCAGCAGTTACCTCACAGGGGCCCTTAACTATGGCTACACCTTC
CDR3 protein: CASSYLTGALNYGYTF

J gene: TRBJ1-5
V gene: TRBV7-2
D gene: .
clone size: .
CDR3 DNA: TGTGCCAGCAGCTTATTTTGGGGGGAGAGCAATCAGCCCCAGCATTTT
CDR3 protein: CASSLFWGESNQPQHF

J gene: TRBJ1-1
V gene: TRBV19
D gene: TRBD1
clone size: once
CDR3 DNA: TGTGCCAGTAGTAGGGGCGACAGGGGATACAACACTGAAGCTTTCTTT
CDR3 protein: CASSRGDRGYNTEAFF

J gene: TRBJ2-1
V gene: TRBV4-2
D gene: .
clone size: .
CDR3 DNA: TGTGCCAGCAGCCAAGTAGAGGGAGCCTTACTTGAGCAGTTCTTC
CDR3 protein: CASSQVEGALLEQFF

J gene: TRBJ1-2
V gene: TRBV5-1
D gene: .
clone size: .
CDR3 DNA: TGCGCCAGCAGCTTGTATGGGGGCGACTATGGCTACACCTTC
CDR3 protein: CASSLYGGDYGYTF

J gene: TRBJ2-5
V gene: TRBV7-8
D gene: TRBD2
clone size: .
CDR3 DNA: TGTGCCAGCAGCTTAAGCCTAGCGGGGGCGGGAGAGACCCAGTACTTC
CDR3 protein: CASSLSLAGAGETQYF

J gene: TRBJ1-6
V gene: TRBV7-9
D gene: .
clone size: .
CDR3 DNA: TGTGCCAGCAGCTTAGGTTTGGGGGCAGCGAATAATTCACCCCTCCACTTT
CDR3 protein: CASSLGLGAANNSPLHF

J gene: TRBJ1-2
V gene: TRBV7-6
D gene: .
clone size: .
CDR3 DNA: TGTGCCAGCAGCTTTTTCGACTATGGCTACACCTTC
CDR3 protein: CASSFFDYGYTF

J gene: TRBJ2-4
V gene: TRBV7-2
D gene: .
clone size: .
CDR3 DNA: TGTGCCAGCAGCGCCCGACGGAGCATTCAGTACTTC
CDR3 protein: CASSARRSIQYF

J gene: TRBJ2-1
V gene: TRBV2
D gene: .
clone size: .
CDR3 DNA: TGTGCCAGCAGTCCTAGCGACAATGAGCAGTTCTTC
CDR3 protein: CASSPSDNEQFF

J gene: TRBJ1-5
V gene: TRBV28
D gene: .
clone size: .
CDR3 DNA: TGTGCCAGCAGTACAGGGACCCTCTATCAGCCCCAGCATTTT
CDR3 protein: CASSTGTLYQPQHF

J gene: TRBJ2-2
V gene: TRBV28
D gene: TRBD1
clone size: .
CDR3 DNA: TGTGCCAGCAGGGGCCCGACAGGGGGGACCAACACCGGGGAGCTGTTTTTT
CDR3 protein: CASRGPTGGTNTGELFF

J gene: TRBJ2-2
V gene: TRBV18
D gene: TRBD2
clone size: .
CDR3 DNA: TGTGCCAGCTCACCGACGGGACTAGCGGGAATCGGCACCGGGGAGCTGTTTTTT
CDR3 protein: CASSPTGLAGIGTGELFF

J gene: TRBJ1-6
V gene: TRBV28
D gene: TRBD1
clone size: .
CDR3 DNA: TGTGCCAGCAGTTTCGGTGACAGGGGTGATTCACCCCTCCACTTT
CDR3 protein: CASSFGDRGDSPLHF

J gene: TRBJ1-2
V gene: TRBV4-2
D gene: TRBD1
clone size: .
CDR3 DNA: TGTGCCAGCAGCCATCCAATCCGGGACAGTGGCTACACCTTC
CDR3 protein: CASSHPIRDSGYTF

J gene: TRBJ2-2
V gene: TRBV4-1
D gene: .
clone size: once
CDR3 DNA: TGCGCCAGCAGCCATATCGGGAGTACCGGGGAGCTGTTTTTT
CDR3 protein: CASSHIGSTGELFF

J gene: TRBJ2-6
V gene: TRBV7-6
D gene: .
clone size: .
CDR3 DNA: TGTGCCAGCAGCCCAGAGGTACACTCTGGGGCCAACGTCCTGACTTTC
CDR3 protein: CASSPEVHSGANVLTF

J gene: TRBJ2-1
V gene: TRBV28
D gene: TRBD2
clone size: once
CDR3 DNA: TGTGCCAGCAGTAATGCCGTGCTAGCGGGAGTAGGGGGTGAGCAGTTCTTC
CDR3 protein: CASSNAVLAGVGGEQFF

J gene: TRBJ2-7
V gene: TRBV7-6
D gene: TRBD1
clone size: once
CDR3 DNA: TGTGCCAGCAGTGGGGACAGGGGCCTCGAGCAGTACTTC
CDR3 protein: CASSGDRGLEQYF

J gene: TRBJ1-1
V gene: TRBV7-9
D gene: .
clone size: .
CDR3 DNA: TGTGCCAGCAGCAAAACCTTTACAGAGTACCCAATGAACACTGAAGCTTTCTTT
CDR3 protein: CASSKTFTEYPMNTEAFF

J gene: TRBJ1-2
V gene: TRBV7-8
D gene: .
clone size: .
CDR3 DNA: TGTGCCAGCAGCTTAGACAGGGCACCGTGGCGGGGAGGGGCTGGCTACACCTTC
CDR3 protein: CASSLDRAPWRGGAGYTF

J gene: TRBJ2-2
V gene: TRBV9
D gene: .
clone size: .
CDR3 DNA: TGTGCCAGCAGCCCTCCGAACACCGGGGAGCTGTTTTTT
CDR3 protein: CASSPPNTGELFF